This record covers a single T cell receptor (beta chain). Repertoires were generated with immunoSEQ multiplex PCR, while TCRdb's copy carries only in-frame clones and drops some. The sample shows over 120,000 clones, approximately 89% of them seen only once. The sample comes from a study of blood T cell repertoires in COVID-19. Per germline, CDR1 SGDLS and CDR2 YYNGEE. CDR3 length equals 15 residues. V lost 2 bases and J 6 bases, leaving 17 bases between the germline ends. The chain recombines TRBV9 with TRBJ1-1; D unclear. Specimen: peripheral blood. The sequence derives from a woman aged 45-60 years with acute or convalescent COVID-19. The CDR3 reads CASSVSMGPEAEAFF. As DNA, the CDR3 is TGTGCCAGCAGCGTGTCGATGGGCCCGGAGGCTGAAGCTTTCTTT.